The T cell receptor beta chain described here comes from a study of shared clonotypes between healthy human individuals. Across the whole study: Samples came from a couple of female and a few male donors aged 18 to 49. General study results and limits: Clonotype sharing among donors was thought likely to change with sequencing depth.

Unsorted PBMC contributed 250 to 300 ng DNA, approximately 33,000 T cell genomes, to each replicate PCR. The table came from immunoSEQ multiplex PCR; TCRdb's copy has only in-frame clones and leaves some out. Here the sample spans around 500,000 clones, about 84% being singletons. Worth noting for this clone: Its antigen is not known.

The length of the CDR3 is 14 residues. V was shortened by 2 bases and J by 8 bases, with 16 bases between the two germline ends. The germline V gene encodes CDR1 SNHLY and CDR2 FYNNEI. This sequence originates from a woman aged 40 to 49 in good health. Some clones in this sample may be carry-over from other donors' samples. This chain uses TRBV2 with TRBJ2-7; D ambiguous. The sequenced material came from PBMCs. DNA of the CDR3: TGTGCCAGCAGTGAAAGCTATCGCGAAACGAAGCAGTACTTC. Its protein product is CASSESYRETKQYF.